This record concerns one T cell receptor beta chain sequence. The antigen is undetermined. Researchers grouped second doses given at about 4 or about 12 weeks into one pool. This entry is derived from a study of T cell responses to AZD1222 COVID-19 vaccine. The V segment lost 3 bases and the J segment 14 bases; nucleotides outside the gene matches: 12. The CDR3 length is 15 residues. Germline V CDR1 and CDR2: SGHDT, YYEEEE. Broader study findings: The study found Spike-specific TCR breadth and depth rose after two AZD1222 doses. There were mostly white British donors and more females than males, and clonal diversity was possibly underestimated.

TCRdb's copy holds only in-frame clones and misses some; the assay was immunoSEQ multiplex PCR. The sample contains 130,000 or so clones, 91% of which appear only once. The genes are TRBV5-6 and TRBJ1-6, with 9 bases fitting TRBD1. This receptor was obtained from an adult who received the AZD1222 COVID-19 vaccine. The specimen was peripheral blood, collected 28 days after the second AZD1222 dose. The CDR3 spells CASSSPTGGKRSLHF. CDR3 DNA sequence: TGTGCCAGCAGCTCTCCGACAGGGGGTAAGAGATCCCTCCACTTT. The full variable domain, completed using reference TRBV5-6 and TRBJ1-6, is DAGVTQSPTHLIKTRGQQVTLRCSPKSGHDTVSWYQQALGQGPQFIFQYYEEEERQRGNFPDRFSGHQFPNYSSELNVNALLLGDSALYLCASSSPTGGKRSLHFGNGTRLTVT.